This TCR beta chain was identified during a study of graft-versus-host responses after intestinal transplantation. Processing released intraepithelial and lamina propria lymphocytes from the graft tissue. Libraries were prepared by immunoSEQ multiplex PCR; TCRdb keeps only in-frame clonotypes and omits some of them. In the table there are 15,000 to 20,000 clones, 80% of which are singletons. This CDR3 has 16 amino acids. Germline V gives CDR1 MGHRA, CDR2 YSYEKL. The V gene end was trimmed by 4 bases and the J gene end by 0 bases; junction bases not matched to a gene: 6. This chain joins TRBV4-1 and TRBJ2-4; 7 bases line up with TRBD1. This sequence originates from a human patient who received an intestinal transplant, so some T cells may come from the graft donor. This specimen was ileum tissue, taken approximately 110 days after intestinal transplant. CDR3 sequence reads: CASSPRTGKAKNIQYF. The CDR3 DNA follows: TGCGCCAGCAGCCCCCGGACAGGAAAAGCCAAAAACATTCAGTACTTC.